Below, 10 T cell receptor beta chains from the same sample are listed, as sequenced in a study of shared clonotypes between healthy human individuals. Libraries were prepared by immunoSEQ multiplex PCR; TCRdb keeps only in-frame clonotypes and omits some of them. The table lists around 2.5 million clones, more than 85% of them singletons. The source material was naive CD4+ T cells from PBMCs. The subset here: CD45RA+ positively selected. These receptors were taken from a man aged 18 to 29 in good health. Some clones in this sample may be carry-over from other donors' samples.

The J gene is TRBJ1-2, the V gene TRBV2, with 7 bases matching TRBD1. Trimming removed 9 bases from V and 3 bases from J; junction bases left unmatched: 7. The CDR3 runs 13 residues. The germline V gene encodes CDR1 SNHLY and CDR2 FYNNEI. The CDR3 DNA reads TGTGCCAGGGGGGGGACAGATCACTATGGCTACACCTTC. Its translation is CARGGTDHYGYTF.

This clone was observed a single time. V is TRBV2 and J is TRBJ2-7, with D possibly being TRBD2 (5 bases). Germline lookup yields CDR1 SNHLY and CDR2 FYNNEI. This CDR3 has 13 residues. Trimming took 7 bases from V and 0 from J, leaving 10 bases between them. The DNA of the CDR3 is TGTGCCAGCACTCCGGACTTCTCCTACGAGCAGTACTTC. Translated: CASTPDFSYEQYF.

V is TRBV28 and J is TRBJ2-1, with no clear D. The V end was cut by 6 bases, the J end by 7 bases, with 7 bases between. There are 11 residues in the CDR3. Germline CDR1 is MDHEN and CDR2 is SYDVKM. CDR3 amino acids: CASRSANEQFF. The DNA for the CDR3 is TGTGCCAGCAGGTCAGCGAATGAGCAGTTCTTC.

The V call is TRBV5-1, the J call TRBJ2-3; 9 nucleotides line up with TRBD1. The V segment lost 2 bases and the J segment 5 bases; nucleotides outside the gene matches: 3. Germline CDR1 reads SGHRS; CDR2 reads YFSETQ. The CDR3 is 14 residues long. This CDR3 is CASSLWTGEDTQYF. CDR3 DNA sequence: TGCGCCAGCAGCTTATGGACAGGGGAAGATACGCAGTATTTT.

This sequence joins TRBV6-6 and TRBJ2-7; 10 bases fit TRBD1. J lost 3 bases, V lost 6 bases, and 5 bases had no gene match. Germline loops: CDR1 MNHNY, CDR2 SVGAGI (reference sequence). CDR3 size: 14 residues. The CDR3 DNA sequence: TGTGCCAGCAGACTCGGACAGGGGGTCTACGAGCAGTACTTC. Its protein is CASRLGQGVYEQYF.

This chain's CDR3 is CASSLGARSGANVLTF. The CDR3 DNA is TGTGCCAGCAGTTTAGGGGCCAGATCTGGGGCCAACGTCCTGACTTTC. The chain couples TRBV28 to TRBJ2-6, with D perhaps TRBD1 (5 bases). Germline CDR1 MDHEN, CDR2 SYDVKM. The V gene lost 2 bases and the J gene lost 1 base, with 9 bases spanning the gap. This CDR3 is 16 amino acids long.

The genes are TRBV5-5 and TRBJ2-5, with D uncertain. Germline V gene data show CDR1 as SGHKS and CDR2 as YYEKEE (reference sequence). Deletions cut 0 bases from V and 5 bases from J, with 8 bases between. This CDR3 is 13 amino acids long. The CDR3 here is CASSLAAEETQYF. The CDR3 nucleotides are TGTGCCAGCAGCTTGGCGGCTGAGGAGACCCAGTACTTC.

The chain carries TRBV27 and TRBJ1-5, with unresolved D. CDR1 and CDR2 (germline): MNHEY, SMNVEV (reference sequence). V lost 3 bases and J 1 base, leaving 16 bases between the germline ends. There are 17 residues in the CDR3. The DNA for the CDR3 is TGTGCCAGCAGTTTTGGTGGGAAGCGCCGCAGCAATCAGCCCCAGCATTTT. This sequence encodes CASSFGGKRRSNQPQHF.

In the case of this clone: The sample holds other DNA sequences that translate to the same CDR3. This sequence joins TRBV6-5 and TRBJ2-1; 8 nucleotides match TRBD2. The V and J ends lost 0 bases and 2 bases, in that order; junction bases with no gene match: 3. There are 16 residues in the CDR3. The germline V gene has CDR1 MNHEY and CDR2 SVGAGI. This CDR3 reads CASSYSSGRAYNEQFF. DNA for the CDR3: TGTGCCAGCAGTTACTCGAGCGGGAGAGCCTACAATGAGCAGTTCTTC.

The rearrangement joins TRBV25-1 to TRBJ1-4; TRBD1 is a possible D gene (6 bases). Between the trimmed V and J ends, which lost 6 bases and 4 bases, there was a span of 15 bases. CDR3 size: 15 residues. The germline gives CDR1 MGHDK, CDR2 SYGVNS. CDR3: CASRLNRDDNEKLFF. DNA for the CDR3: TGTGCCAGCAGACTCAACAGGGATGATAATGAAAAACTGTTTTTT.